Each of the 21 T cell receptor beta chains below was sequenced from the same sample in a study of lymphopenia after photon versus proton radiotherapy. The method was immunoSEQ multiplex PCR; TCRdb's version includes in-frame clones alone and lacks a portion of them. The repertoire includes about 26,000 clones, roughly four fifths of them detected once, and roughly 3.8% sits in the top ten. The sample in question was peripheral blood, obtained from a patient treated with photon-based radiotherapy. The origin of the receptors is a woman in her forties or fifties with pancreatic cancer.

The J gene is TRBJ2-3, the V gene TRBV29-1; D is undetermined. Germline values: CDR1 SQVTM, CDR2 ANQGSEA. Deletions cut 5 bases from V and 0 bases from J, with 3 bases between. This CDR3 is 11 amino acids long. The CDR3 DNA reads TGCAGCGTTACTAGCACAGATACGCAGTATTTT. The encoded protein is CSVTSTDTQYF.

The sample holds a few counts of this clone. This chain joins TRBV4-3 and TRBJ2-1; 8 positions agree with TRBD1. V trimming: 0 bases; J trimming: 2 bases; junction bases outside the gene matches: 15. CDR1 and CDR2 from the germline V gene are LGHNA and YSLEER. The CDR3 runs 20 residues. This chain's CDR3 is CASSQEAFVFTGQAYNEQFF. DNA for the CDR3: TGCGCCAGCAGCCAAGAAGCCTTCGTTTTCACGGGACAGGCCTACAATGAGCAGTTCTTC.

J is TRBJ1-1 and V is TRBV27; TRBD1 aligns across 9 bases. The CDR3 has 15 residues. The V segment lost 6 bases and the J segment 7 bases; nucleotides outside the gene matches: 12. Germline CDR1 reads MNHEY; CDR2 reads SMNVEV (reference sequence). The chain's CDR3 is CASRPLDRGGSEAFF. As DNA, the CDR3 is TGTGCCAGCAGACCCTTGGACAGGGGAGGTAGTGAAGCTTTCTTT.

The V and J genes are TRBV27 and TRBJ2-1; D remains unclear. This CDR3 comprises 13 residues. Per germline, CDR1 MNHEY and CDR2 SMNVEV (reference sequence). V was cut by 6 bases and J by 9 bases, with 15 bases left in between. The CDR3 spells CASRNYEFSEQFF. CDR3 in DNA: TGTGCCAGCAGGAACTACGAGTTCAGTGAGCAGTTCTTC.

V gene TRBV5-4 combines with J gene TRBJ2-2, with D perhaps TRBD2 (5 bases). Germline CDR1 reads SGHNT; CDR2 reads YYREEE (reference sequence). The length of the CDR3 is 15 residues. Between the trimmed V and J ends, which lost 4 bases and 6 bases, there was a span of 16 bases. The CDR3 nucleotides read TGTGCCAGCAGCCCTGGAAGGGTGGAGGCCGGGGAGCTGTTTTTT. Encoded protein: CASSPGRVEAGELFF.

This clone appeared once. The CDR3 DNA is TGTGCCAGCAGCTTGGTGAGATCGGAAGCTTTCTTT. It encodes CASSLVRSEAFF. The chain links TRBV5-6 to TRBJ1-1; D ambiguous. This CDR3 comprises 12 residues. V was clipped by 0 bases and J by 8 bases, with 8 bases between them. Germline V gives CDR1 SGHDT, CDR2 YYEEEE.

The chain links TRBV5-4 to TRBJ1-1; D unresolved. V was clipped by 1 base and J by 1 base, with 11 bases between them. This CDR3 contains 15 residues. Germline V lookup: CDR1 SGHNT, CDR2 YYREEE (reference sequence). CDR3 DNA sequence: TGTGCCAGCAGCTTGTTAGCGGGCACGAACACTGAAGCTTTCTTT. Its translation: CASSLLAGTNTEAFF. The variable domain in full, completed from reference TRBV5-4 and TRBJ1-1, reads ETGVTQSPTHLIKTRGQQVTLRCSSQSGHNTVSWYQQALGQGPQFIFQYYREEENGRGNFPPRFSGLQFPNYSSELNVNALELDDSALYLCASSLLAGTNTEAFFGQGTRLTVV.

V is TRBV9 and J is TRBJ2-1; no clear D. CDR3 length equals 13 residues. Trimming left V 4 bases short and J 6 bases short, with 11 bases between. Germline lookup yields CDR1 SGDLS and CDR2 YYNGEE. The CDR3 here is CASSSRYGNEQFF. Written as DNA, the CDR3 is TGTGCCAGCAGCTCAAGGTACGGCAATGAGCAGTTCTTC.

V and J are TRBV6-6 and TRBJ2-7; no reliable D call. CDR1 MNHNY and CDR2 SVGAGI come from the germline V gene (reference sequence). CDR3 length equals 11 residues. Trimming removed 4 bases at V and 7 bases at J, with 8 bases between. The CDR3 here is CASSSSLEQYF. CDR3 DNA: TGTGCCAGCAGTTCAAGCTTAGAGCAGTACTTC.

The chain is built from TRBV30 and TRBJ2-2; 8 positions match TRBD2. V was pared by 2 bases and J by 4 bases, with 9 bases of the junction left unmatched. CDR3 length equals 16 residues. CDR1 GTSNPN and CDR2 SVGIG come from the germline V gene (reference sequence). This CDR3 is CAWSSEAGVGTGELFF. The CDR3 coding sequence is TGTGCCTGGAGTTCTGAAGCGGGAGTCGGCACCGGGGAGCTGTTTTTT.

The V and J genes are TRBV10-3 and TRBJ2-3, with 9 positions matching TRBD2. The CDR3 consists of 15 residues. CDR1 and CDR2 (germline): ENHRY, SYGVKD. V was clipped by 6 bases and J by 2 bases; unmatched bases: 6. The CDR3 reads CAISPTSGFTDTQYF. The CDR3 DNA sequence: TGTGCCATCAGCCCAACTAGCGGGTTCACAGATACGCAGTATTTT.

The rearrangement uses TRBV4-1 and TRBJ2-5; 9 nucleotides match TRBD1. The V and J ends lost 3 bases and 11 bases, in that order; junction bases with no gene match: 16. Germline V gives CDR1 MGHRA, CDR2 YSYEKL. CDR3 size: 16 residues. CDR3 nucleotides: TGCGCCAGCAGCCAGCATATGCTAACAGGGGGCAGAGAGCAGTACTTC. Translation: CASSQHMLTGGREQYF.

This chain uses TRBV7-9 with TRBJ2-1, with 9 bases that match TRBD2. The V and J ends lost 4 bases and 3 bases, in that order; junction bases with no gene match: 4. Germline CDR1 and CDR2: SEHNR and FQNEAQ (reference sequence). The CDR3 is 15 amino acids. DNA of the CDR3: TGTGCCAGCAGCTCCCGTAGCGGGAGCTACAATGAGCAGTTCTTC. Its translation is CASSSRSGSYNEQFF.

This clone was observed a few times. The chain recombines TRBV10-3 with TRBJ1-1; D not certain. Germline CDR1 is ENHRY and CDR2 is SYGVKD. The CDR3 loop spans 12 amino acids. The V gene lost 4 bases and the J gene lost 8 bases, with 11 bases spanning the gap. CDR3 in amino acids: CAISGGVREAFF. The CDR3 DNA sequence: TGTGCCATCAGTGGCGGGGTAAGGGAAGCTTTCTTT.

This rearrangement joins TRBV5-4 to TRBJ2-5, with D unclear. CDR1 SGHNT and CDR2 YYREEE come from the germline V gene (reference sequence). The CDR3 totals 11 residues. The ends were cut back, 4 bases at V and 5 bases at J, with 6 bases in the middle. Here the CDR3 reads CASSLRETQYF. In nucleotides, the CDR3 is TGTGCCAGCAGCCTTAGGGAGACCCAGTACTTC.

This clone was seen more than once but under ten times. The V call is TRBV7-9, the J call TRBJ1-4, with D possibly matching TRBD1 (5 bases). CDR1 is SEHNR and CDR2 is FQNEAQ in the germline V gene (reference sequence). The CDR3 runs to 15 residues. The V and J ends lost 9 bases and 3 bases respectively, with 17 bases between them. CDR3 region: CASPPLEGSNEKLFF. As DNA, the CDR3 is TGTGCCAGTCCTCCCCTTGAGGGGTCTAATGAAAAACTGTTTTTT.

The CDR3 loop reads CASSYEGREQFF. CDR3 DNA: TGTGCCAGCAGTTACGAGGGGCGTGAGCAGTTCTTC. This rearrangement joins TRBV6-5 to TRBJ2-1; perhaps D is TRBD1 or TRBD2 (5 bases each). The germline V gene has CDR1 MNHEY and CDR2 SVGAGI. Trimming removed 2 bases at V and 9 bases at J, with 8 bases between. CDR3 size: 12 residues.

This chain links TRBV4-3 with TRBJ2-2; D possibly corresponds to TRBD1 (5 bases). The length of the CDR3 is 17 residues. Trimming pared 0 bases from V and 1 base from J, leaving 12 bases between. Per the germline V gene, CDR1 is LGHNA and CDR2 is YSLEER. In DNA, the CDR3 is TGCGCCAGCAGCCAAGAGTATCCAGGGATGAACACCGGGGAGCTGTTTTTT. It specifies CASSQEYPGMNTGELFF.

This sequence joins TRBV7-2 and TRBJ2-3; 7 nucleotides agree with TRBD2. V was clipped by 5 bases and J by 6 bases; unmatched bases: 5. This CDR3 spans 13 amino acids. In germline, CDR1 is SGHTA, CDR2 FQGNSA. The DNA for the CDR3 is TGTGCCAGCAGCGAGGGAGGGCGGGATACGCAGTATTTT. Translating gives CASSEGGRDTQYF. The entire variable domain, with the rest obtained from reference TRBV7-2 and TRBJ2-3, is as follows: GAGVSQSPSNKVTEKGKDVELRCDPISGHTALYWYRQSLGQGLEFLIYFQGNSAPDKSGLPSDRFSAERTGGSVSTLTIQRTQQEDSAVYLCASSEGGRDTQYFGPGTRLTVL.

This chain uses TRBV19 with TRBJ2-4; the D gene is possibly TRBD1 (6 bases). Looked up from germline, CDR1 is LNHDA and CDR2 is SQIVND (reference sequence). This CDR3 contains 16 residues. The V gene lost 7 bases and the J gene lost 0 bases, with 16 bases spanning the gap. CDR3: CASTTPGDRAKNIQYF. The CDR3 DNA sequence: TGTGCCAGTACCACACCAGGGGATCGAGCCAAAAACATTCAGTACTTC. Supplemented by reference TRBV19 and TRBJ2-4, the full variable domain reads DGGITQSPKYLFRKEGQNVTLSCEQNLNHDAMYWYRQDPGQGLRLIYYSQIVNDFQKGDIAEGYSVSREKKESFPLTVTSAQKNPTAFYLCASTTPGDRAKNIQYFGAGTRLSVL.

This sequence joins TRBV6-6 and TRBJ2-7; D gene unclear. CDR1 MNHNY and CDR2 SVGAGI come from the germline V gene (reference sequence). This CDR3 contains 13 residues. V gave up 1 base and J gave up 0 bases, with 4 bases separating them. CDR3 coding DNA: TGTGCCAGCAGTTACTATAGCTCCTACGAGCAGTACTTC. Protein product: CASSYYSSYEQYF.